These 17 T cell receptor beta chains came from one sample sequenced in a study of blood T cell repertoires in COVID-19. The data were produced by immunoSEQ multiplex PCR, yet TCRdb's version contains in-frame clones alone and is incomplete. The table lists 140,000 to 150,000 clones, about 90% of them singletons. The sample comprised PBMCs or T cells enriched from blood (not recorded which). These receptors all come from a man in his 60s who had recovered from COVID-19.

This chain joins TRBV6-2 or TRBV6-3 and TRBJ2-7, with 13 nucleotides matching TRBD2. Germline values: CDR1 MNHEY, CDR2 SVGEGT. The CDR3 loop spans 16 amino acids. J gave up 3 bases and V 4 bases, and 6 bases lay outside the gene matches. The CDR3 sequence: CASSFSTSGGIYEQYF. CDR3 nucleotide sequence: TGTGCCAGCAGTTTTTCGACTAGCGGGGGGATCTACGAGCAGTACTTC.

The V call is TRBV28, the J call TRBJ2-7, with 7 bases that match TRBD2. Trimming at V came to 2 bases and at J to 1 base, leaving 5 bases not matched to a gene. The CDR3 extends over 15 amino acids. Germline CDR1 and CDR2: MDHEN and SYDVKM. DNA for the CDR3: TGTGCCAGCAGTTTACCTCTAGCGGCTTCCTACGAGCAGTACTTC. This codes for CASSLPLAASYEQYF.

The chain couples TRBV10-1 to TRBJ1-2; D may be TRBD1 (6 bases). This CDR3 has 13 amino acids. CDR1 WNHNN and CDR2 SYGVQD come from the germline V gene (reference sequence). V lost 5 bases, J lost 6 bases, and 13 bases lay in between. The CDR3 DNA reads as TGCGCCAGCAGTTACCAGGGGAGAAATGGCTACACCTTC. Translation: CASSYQGRNGYTF.

The chain uses TRBV5-1 and TRBJ2-1; 7 nucleotides align to TRBD1. The V gene's germline CDR1 is SGHRS and CDR2 YFSETQ. V trimming: 3 bases; J trimming: 5 bases; junction bases outside the gene matches: 5. CDR3 length: 14 residues. As DNA, the CDR3 is TGCGCCAGCAGCTCGGGGACAGCCAACAATGAGCAGTTCTTC. This sequence encodes CASSSGTANNEQFF.

CDR3 sequence (DNA): TGTGCCAGCAGTTTAAGGGACAGAAGAAACTATGGCTACACCTTC. Amino acid sequence: CASSLRDRRNYGYTF. This rearrangement joins TRBV28 to TRBJ1-2; 7 nucleotides line up with TRBD1. The CDR3 length is 15 residues. Germline CDR1 MDHEN, CDR2 SYDVKM. V shed 2 bases and J 2 bases; nucleotides not matched to a gene: 5.

This chain connects TRBV9 to TRBJ2-7, with a possible D match to TRBD1 (5 bases). Between the trimmed V and J ends, which lost 1 base and 0 bases, there was a span of 8 bases. This CDR3 spans 14 amino acids. Germline V gives CDR1 SGDLS, CDR2 YYNGEE. In DNA form, the CDR3 reads TGTGCCAGCAGCGTAAACAGGCACTCCTACGAGCAGTACTTC. Translated: CASSVNRHSYEQYF. The full variable domain, completed using reference TRBV9 and TRBJ2-7, is DSGVTQTPKHLITATGQRVTLRCSPRSGDLSVYWYQQSLDQGLQFLIQYYNGEERAKGNILERFSAQQFPDLHSELNLSSLELGDSALYFCASSVNRHSYEQYFGPGTRLTVT.

The rearrangement uses TRBV2 and TRBJ1-5; D not certain. V lost 0 bases and J lost 6, with 6 bases in between. CDR3 length: 13 residues. Looked up from germline, CDR1 is SNHLY and CDR2 is FYNNEI. CDR3 DNA sequence: TGTGCCAGCAGTGAAGCGCGGCTTCAGCCCCAGCATTTT. Protein sequence: CASSEARLQPQHF.

The chain links TRBV11-2 to TRBJ1-3, with D possibly TRBD1 on 5 matching bases. Germline CDR1 and CDR2: SGHAT and FQNNGV. The CDR3 sequence is 14 residues long. Trimming cost V 6 bases and J 0 bases, with 9 bases left between them. The CDR3 DNA reads TGTGCCAGCAGGCTGACAGACTCTGGAAACACCATATATTTT. Protein product: CASRLTDSGNTIYF. Together with reference TRBV11-2 and TRBJ1-3, the CDR3 gives the full variable domain: EAGVAQSPRYKIIEKRQSVAFWCNPISGHATLYWYQQILGQGPKLLIQFQNNGVVDDSQLPKDRFSAERLKGVDSTLKIQPAKLEDSAVYLCASRLTDSGNTIYFGEGSWLTVV.

The rearrangement uses TRBV28 and TRBJ1-5; 7 bases map to TRBD1. CDR1 is MDHEN, CDR2 SYDVKM, per germline. With 3 bases clipped from V and 3 bases from J, the junction kept 8 bases outside the gene matches. This CDR3 contains 16 residues. The CDR3 nucleotides read TGTGCCAGCAGTTTGCGACAGGGCCTACTCAATCAGCCCCAGCATTTT. Translation: CASSLRQGLLNQPQHF.

The chain combines TRBV12-3 or TRBV12-4 with TRBJ1-2, with TRBD1 identical over 7 bases. J gave up 4 bases and V 3 bases, and 2 bases lay outside the gene matches. CDR3 length equals 13 residues. CDR3: CASSLGQSYGYTF. In DNA form, the CDR3 reads TGTGCCAGCAGTTTGGGACAGAGCTATGGCTACACCTTC.

J is TRBJ1-2 and V is TRBV18, with D possibly being TRBD1 (5 bases). Looked up from germline, CDR1 is KGHSH and CDR2 is LQKENI. This CDR3 comprises 15 residues. V was pared by 8 bases and J by 1 base, with 17 bases between. In nucleotides, the CDR3 is TGTGCCAGCACTCCCCGACAGCCTAGTAACTATGGCTACACCTTC. It codes for CASTPRQPSNYGYTF.

J is TRBJ2-1 and V is TRBV7-8; possible D gene TRBD1, 5 bases. Germline V gene lookup returns CDR1 SGHVS and CDR2 FQNEAQ. V was shortened by 5 bases and J by 0 bases, with 17 bases between the two germline ends. This CDR3 region has 17 residues. Written as DNA, the CDR3 is TGTGCCAGCAGCCCATTAAGGGGCATCGGCTCCTACAATGAGCAGTTCTTC. Protein product: CASSPLRGIGSYNEQFF.

The V call is TRBV2, the J call TRBJ1-6, with D tentatively TRBD1 (6 bases). This CDR3 is 14 amino acids long. CDR1 and CDR2 from the germline V gene are SNHLY and FYNNEI. V shed 6 bases and J shed 6 bases, with 12 bases lying between them. CDR3 nucleotides: TGTGCCAGCAGAATAGGACAGATTAATTCACCCCTCCACTTT. Protein: CASRIGQINSPLHF.

The V gene is TRBV12-3 or TRBV12-4, the J gene TRBJ1-4, with D perhaps TRBD1 (6 bases). The length of the CDR3 is 13 residues. Trimming took off 9 bases at V and 6 bases at J, with 14 bases between the two ends. CDR3 loop: CASRPGTYEKLFF. As DNA, the CDR3 is TGTGCCAGTCGACCCGGGACATATGAAAAACTGTTTTTT.

The chain links TRBV19 to TRBJ2-1, with 16 nucleotides matching TRBD2. Germline-derived CDR1 and CDR2 are LNHDA and SQIVND (reference sequence). The ends lost 3 bases at V and 9 bases at J; junction bases unmatched: 11. This CDR3 is 18 amino acids long. CDR3 loop: CASSIGTSGGATGPEQFF. The CDR3 coding sequence is TGTGCCAGTAGTATCGGGACTAGCGGGGGGGCGACCGGGCCTGAGCAGTTCTTC.

This clone was detected a few times. The chain couples TRBV7-9 to TRBJ2-1; TRBD1 aligns across 9 bases. Germline V gene data show CDR1 as SEHNR and CDR2 as FQNEAQ (reference sequence). CDR3 size: 16 residues. With 3 bases clipped from V and 0 bases from J, the junction kept 3 bases outside the gene matches. The CDR3 DNA follows: TGTGCCAGCAGCTTTCAGGGACAGGGCTCCTACAATGAGCAGTTCTTC. Translating gives CASSFQGQGSYNEQFF.

V and J are TRBV7-6 and TRBJ2-7; 7 bases are a match to TRBD2. Losses at the gene ends were 4 bases for V and 3 bases for J; bases not matched to a gene: 12. Germline V gene sequence: CDR1 SGHVS, CDR2 FNYEAQ. This CDR3 is 16 amino acids long. The CDR3 region has the DNA TGTGCCAGCAGCTCAAGTCTAAGCGGGGTCTACTACGAGCAGTACTTC. Translated: CASSSSLSGVYYEQYF.